This TCR beta chain was sequenced in a study of Graves' ophthalmopathy and Graves' hyperthyroidism (dated by TCRdb to 2017 to 2018). Study-wide context: Peripheral blood was collected at initial diagnosis, prior to any treatment. Following sample collection, hyperthyroidism patients were given methimazole at a starting dose of 30 mg daily, and ophthalmopathy patients were given high-dose intravenous methylprednisolone. In roughly 6 hyperthyroidism patients, the T-cell repertoires found in thyroid tissue were compared with those found in blood. The independent validation cohort included 18 to 20 hyperthyroidism patients plus 17 patients who later progressed from hyperthyroidism to ophthalmopathy. In total, around 140 blood samples were TCR-sequenced: around 42 ophthalmopathy, roughly 80 hyperthyroidism and approximately 17 hyperthyroidism-to-ophthalmopathy patients. The study used signatures of the TCR beta repertoire to tell Graves' ophthalmopathy apart from Graves' hyperthyroidism and to predict which patients would progress to ophthalmopathy. To explore V-J signatures that separate ophthalmopathy from hyperthyroidism, a discovery set of about a hundred patients was enrolled, consisting of about 41 with ophthalmopathy and about 60 with stable hyperthyroidism.

For repertoire sequencing, the TCR beta CDR3 regions were amplified from RNA transcripts. A first-round RT-PCR used HTBI primers with the Qiagen OneStep RT-PCR kit, followed by a second-round multiplex PCR, size selection and purification. Libraries were sequenced on an Illumina HiSeq2000 using paired-end 100 bp reads. Per the original workflow: SOAPnuke was used for read processing, and reads with adapters, uncalled bases, a mean Phred below 15, or no exact constant-primer or identifier match were discarded. COPE v1.2.5 was used to merge the high-quality paired reads. Each unique nucleotide sequence was defined as a clonotype, and clonotypes were aligned to IMGT TRB V, D and J references with MiTCR v1.1. The analysis was limited to V-J combinations with a frequency above 0.0001, which together covered roughly 99% of repertoires. For each V-J combination, a TCR clonal expansion and chaos score was defined as F50 clonal expansion divided by the chaos observed in the TCRdist matrix. Welch's t-statistics and random forest were used to reduce features to 13 V-J combinations, which were fed into a naive Bayes classifier. The Morisita-Horn index was used to measure how similar the thyroid and blood repertoires were. TCRdb passed the public sequencing reads through fastp at Q25 and MiXCR, retaining productive beta sequences. One record per CDR3 amino acid sequence lists the most common genes and DNA. These V and J calls derive from TCRdb rather than the authors' analysis. Present in this sample are 600,000 to 700,000 distinct CDR3 sequences, about two fifths of which were seen just once. The top ten hold under 3.5% of the sample.

Ophthalmopathy patients had moderately to severely active disease, Clinical Activity Score of at least 3, NOSPECS grade of at least 4, and disease duration under 3 months. Patients were excluded if they had other autoimmune diseases, uncontrolled infections, pregnancy or lactation. Clinical symptoms, serum thyroxine, TRAb, thyroid ultrasound and orbital computed tomography were used for diagnosis. Using Ficoll-Paque density gradient centrifugation, PBMCs were isolated from 8.5 to 10 ml of fresh peripheral blood. Total RNA was extracted with Trizol reagent and quality-checked on an Agilent 2100 Bioanalyzer. This clonotype was seen ten or more times. This clone's antigen is unknown. The input lacks base qualities; no much larger clone sits a single base away. Results and caveats for the whole study, not just this receptor: Most expanded thyroid clonotypes with frequency above 0.001 were also detected in blood, suggesting blood repertoires may reflect the thyroid immune response. In validation, the model predicted ophthalmopathy progression with more than 55% sensitivity and 72.22% specificity; 12 predicted patients were CT-confirmed with GO in a median of around 6.5 months. In cross-validation, the 13-signature model distinguished ophthalmopathy from stable hyperthyroidism with less than 90% sensitivity and roughly 81% specificity, while in the test set the corresponding values were roughly 80% and 75%. No statistical method was used to predetermine the sample size, and group allocation was not hidden from the investigators.

The sample taken for sequencing was peripheral blood. The TCR was taken from an adult man with Graves' ophthalmopathy.

The DNA reads TGTGCCAGCCGTAAAGAGACCCAGTACTTC. This gives the protein CASRKETQYF. This chain joins TRBV2 to TRBJ2-5; no D gene can be assigned with confidence. Its CDR3 holds 10 amino acids, cysteine through phenylalanine. Of the read, only the CDR3 DNA is kept; its 30 bases are in frame from base 1. The germline V gene supplies CDR1 SNHLY and CDR2 FYNNEI. V drops 8 bases and J drops 3 bases, leaving 4 bases in between.